Listed below are T cell receptor beta chains from one sample, sequenced in a study of T-cell memory formation after mild COVID-19. One entry per CDR3 protein, called by TCRdb with MiXCR from the 5' RACE reads. The sample holds 360,000 or so distinct CDR3 sequences, approximately 29% seen once. The sequencing input was PBMCs or a T cell subset sorted from them (not recorded which). The receptors were gathered from an adult woman who had mild COVID-19 (a few samples of this study predate the infection). Cell type and time point are not known. Both conserved end residues are part of each CDR3. Fields, in order: J gene, clone size, V gene, D gene, CDR3 protein, CDR3 DNA. D genes are given only for firm matches. Clone size appears in some rows only: once, few, many, or a class for an expanded clone.

TRBJ2-1	-	TRBV5-5	-	CASSSGTVQFF	TGTGCCAGCAGCTCAGGGACGGTACAGTTCTTC
TRBJ2-3	-	TRBV2	TRBD1	CASSRTGEGDTQYF	TGTGCCAGCAGTAGGACAGGGGAGGGCGATACGCAGTATTTT
TRBJ2-1	-	TRBV15	TRBD2	CATSRDRRGGAGKNEQFF	TGTGCCACCAGCAGAGATAGACGCGGGGGGGCCGGGAAAAATGAGCAGTTCTTC
TRBJ1-2	-	TRBV2	-	CASLEWAGNYGYTF	TGTGCCAGCCTCGAATGGGCAGGGAACTATGGCTACACCTTC
TRBJ1-1	-	TRBV7-3	TRBD1	CASSLTVGQGAEAFF	TGTGCCAGCAGCTTAACCGTGGGACAGGGGGCTGAAGCTTTCTTT
TRBJ1-4	few	TRBV7-8	-	CASSLTGAPTNEKLFF	TGTGCCAGCAGCTTGACAGGAGCTCCAACTAATGAAAAACTGTTTTTT
TRBJ1-2	once	TRBV7-9	-	CASSSSLRGYTF	TGTGCCAGCAGCTCATCCCTTAGGGGCTACACCTTC
TRBJ2-5	few	TRBV7-6	-	CASSLYTLETQYF	TGTGCCAGCAGCTTATACACCTTGGAGACCCAGTACTTC
TRBJ2-5	few	TRBV10-3	TRBD2	CAIKPGLAGETQYF	TGTGCCATCAAACCGGGACTAGCGGGAGAGACCCAGTACTTC
TRBJ2-2	few	TRBV9	-	CASSVGGGGNTGELFF	TGTGCCAGCAGCGTAGGCGGAGGGGGGAACACCGGGGAGCTGTTTTTT
TRBJ2-7	few	TRBV4-2	TRBD2	CASSQETSIVIYEQYF	TGTGCCAGCAGCCAAGAGACTAGCATCGTAATCTACGAGCAGTACTTC
TRBJ2-7	-	TRBV7-2	TRBD2	CASRGGTSGAYEQYF	TGTGCCAGCAGAGGAGGTACTAGCGGGGCCTACGAGCAGTACTTC
TRBJ1-4	few	TRBV5-1	TRBD1	CASSPQGAGRYEKLFF	TGCGCCAGCAGCCCCCAGGGGGCGGGGCGGTATGAAAAACTGTTTTTT
TRBJ2-7	many	TRBV7-6	TRBD2	CASSLRTSGRPFVTEQYF	TGTGCCAGCAGCCTTCGGACTAGCGGAAGACCCTTCGTCACCGAGCAGTACTTC
TRBJ1-1	few	TRBV6-2/TRBV6-3	-	CASRNGFLNTEAFF	TGTGCCAGCAGAAACGGATTTCTGAACACTGAAGCTTTCTTT
TRBJ2-7	many	TRBV15	-	CATSRAGTLKYF	TGTGCCACCAGCAGAGCAGGGACCCTGAAGTACTTC
TRBJ2-1	-	TRBV6-4	TRBD2	CASSGSGGNEQFF	TGTGCCAGCAGTGGTAGCGGGGGGAATGAGCAGTTCTTC
TRBJ1-2	few	TRBV3-1	-	CASSPVQGIYGYTF	TGTGCCAGCAGCCCTGTTCAGGGGATCTATGGCTACACCTTC
TRBJ2-3	-	TRBV14	TRBD2	CASSRSLAGGPPYTQYF	TGTGCCAGCAGCCGAAGCCTAGCGGGAGGCCCCCCATATACGCAGTATTTT
TRBJ1-1	-	TRBV18	-	CASSPRQMNTEAFF	TGTGCCAGCTCACCCCGGCAGATGAACACTGAAGCTTTCTTT
TRBJ2-1	few	TRBV6-1	TRBD1	CASSSVQGASNEQFF	TGTGCCAGCAGTTCAGTCCAGGGGGCGAGCAATGAGCAGTTCTTC
TRBJ2-1	-	TRBV5-5	TRBD2	CASSLLTGGPYNEQFF	TGTGCCAGCAGCTTGTTAACGGGAGGCCCATACAATGAGCAGTTCTTC
TRBJ1-1	-	TRBV29-1	TRBD1	CSVYRGGNTEAFF	TGCAGCGTTTACAGGGGGGGGAACACTGAAGCTTTCTTT
TRBJ2-3	few	TRBV7-2	-	CASSLEGPGGGTQYF	TGTGCCAGCAGCTTGGAAGGACCAGGAGGGGGTACGCAGTATTTT
TRBJ1-6	-	TRBV27	-	CASSSEPPRALGWDSPLHF	TGTGCCAGCAGCTCCGAGCCCCCCCGAGCGTTGGGCTGGGATTCACCCCTCCACTTT
TRBJ2-1	-	TRBV21-1	-	CASRRGLRYNEQFF	TGTGCCAGCAGGAGGGGGCTCAGGTACAATGAGCAGTTCTTC
TRBJ2-5	few	TRBV23-1	TRBD2	CASLRGGRRGFQTQYF	TGCGCCAGCCTCCGCGGGGGGCGCCGCGGATTCCAGACCCAGTACTTC
TRBJ2-7	-	TRBV20-1	-	CSAHGTASSYEQYF	TGCAGTGCCCACGGAACGGCGAGCTCCTACGAGCAGTACTTC
TRBJ2-7	few	TRBV20-1	-	CSAADSAWYNYEQYF	TGCAGTGCTGCAGACTCCGCCTGGTACAACTACGAGCAGTACTTC
TRBJ2-3	few	TRBV7-6	-	CASSPTGLGSTDTQYF	TGTGCCAGCAGCCCAACGGGACTGGGGAGCACAGATACGCAGTATTTT
TRBJ1-1	few	TRBV7-9	-	CASSLAAGDTEAFF	TGTGCCAGCAGCTTAGCTGCAGGGGACACTGAAGCTTTCTTT
TRBJ2-1	few	TRBV5-1	-	CASSFRPSSYNEQFF	TGCGCCAGCAGCTTTCGCCCCAGCTCCTACAATGAGCAGTTCTTC
TRBJ1-3	few	TRBV12-3/TRBV12-4	-	CASSFPWDSGNTIYF	TGTGCCAGCAGTTTCCCCTGGGACTCTGGAAACACCATATATTTT
TRBJ2-7	-	TRBV20-1	TRBD2	CSARGVSSGRSYEQYF	TGCAGTGCTAGAGGAGTTTCCAGCGGGAGATCCTACGAGCAGTACTTC
TRBJ2-5	-	TRBV4-1	-	CASSQASRRETQYF	TGCGCCAGCAGCCAAGCTAGCAGAAGAGAGACCCAGTACTTC
TRBJ2-1	few	TRBV7-9	-	CASSLTQGWEADHNEQFF	TGTGCCAGCAGCTTAACGCAGGGTTGGGAGGCGGATCACAATGAGCAGTTCTTC
TRBJ2-2	-	TRBV12-3/TRBV12-4	-	CASSKGTGELFF	TGTGCCAGCAGCAAGGGAACCGGGGAGCTGTTTTTT
TRBJ2-2	-	TRBV24-1	-	CATSDLEYTGELFF	TGTGCCACCAGTGATTTGGAGTACACCGGGGAGCTGTTTTTT